This TCR beta chain was sequenced for a study of blood T cell repertoires in COVID-19 (dated by TCRdb to 2020 to 2022). Study-wide context: Collaborator samples came from the United States, Italy and Spain and covered acute and convalescent phases of COVID-19. Deeply sampled blood TCRbeta repertoires from subjects exposed to, actively infected with, or recovered from COVID-19 were included in the dataset. Where HLA class I and class II types were available, the types were taken from metadata supplied by the sample provider, not from assay-based typing. The repertoires were released in a freely available public database meant as a resource for research on the immune response to SARS-CoV-2. The samples were drawn from the first 160 participants of the ongoing ImmuneRACE study and from over 950 subjects provided by 6 global collaborators. Nearly every sample came with metadata listing a de-identified subject ID, COVID-19 status, age in years and sex. The material from the prospective study consisted of cDNA or gDNA derived from T cells, B-cell-depleted T cells, or PBMCs.

On the study overall, not on this receptor specifically: Clinical and demographic metadata were provided uncurated, with the amount varying by source and participant.

Trimming at the junction amounts to 3 bases on V and 2 bases on J, and the germline ends lie 4 bases apart. The CDR3 runs 13 amino acids, cysteine and phenylalanine included. Only CDR3 DNA is held: 39 bases, read in frame from base 1. CDR1 SGHTA and CDR2 FQGNSA were looked up in the germline V gene. Enrolling through a virtual design, the prospective study's participants ranged in age from roughly 18 to 89 years and lived across roughly 24 United States geographic areas. In the prospective study, participants were assigned to cohorts based on the clinical history participants reported in a screening survey and a study questionnaire. Recovered participants in ImmuneRACE Cohort 3 were defined by two consecutive negative NP/OP PCR tests, clearance by a healthcare professional, or resolution of symptoms. Mobile phlebotomists in the prospective study collected whole blood, serum and a nasopharyngeal or oropharyngeal swab from every participant. Prospective study participants could optionally give additional blood draws and questionnaires over an approximately two-month period. Before DNA extraction, blood samples from the prospective study were shipped at room temperature or frozen.

TCRbeta CDR3 regions were amplified from genomic DNA by means of the immunoSEQ Assay, a bias-controlled multiplex PCR. Per the original workflow: Within the assay, amplification of reference gene primers was used to estimate how many nucleated cells each sample contained. To quantify the absolute abundance of each unique TCRbeta CDR3 rearrangement, sequence reads were collapsed and filtered. For each sample, productive Simpson clonality was calculated by taking the square root of Simpson's diversity index across productive rearrangements. As stored in TCRdb, this immuneACCESS dataset retains in-frame rearrangements with V and J assigned. A fraction of the clones does not appear; measured against another copy, unresolved V genes explain less than half of the discrepancy, and the remainder lacks a known reason. V and J calls and clone size are given by that table; D and trimming were obtained from the DNA. For this sample the table gives 250,000 to 350,000 clones, of which 87% were detected only once. The ten largest clones add up to about 6% of the sample.

Notes on this clone: Its binding antigen is unknown. One base away there is no much larger clone; base qualities are not given.

The V and J genes are TRBV7-2 and TRBJ2-2; the D segment cannot be called with confidence. The TCR was taken from a middle-aged woman who had recovered from COVID-19. Source material: PBMCs or T cells enriched from blood (not recorded which). The DNA is as follows: TGTGCCAGCAGCTTCATCAACACCGGGGAGCTGTTTTTT. Its product reads: CASSFINTGELFF.